This record covers a single TCR beta chain. Its antigen remains unknown. Splitting of CD4+ cells produced CD45RA+ naive and CD45RA-negative memory subsets. The data stem from a study of shared clonotypes between healthy human individuals. CDR3 length equals 14 residues. Germline V lookup: CDR1 LNHDA, CDR2 SQIVND (reference sequence). Trimming took 5 bases from V and 0 from J, leaving 8 bases between them. Whole-study findings and limits: Clonotype sharing among donors, it was expected, would be affected by sequencing depth.

The data were produced by immunoSEQ multiplex PCR, yet TCRdb's version contains in-frame clones alone and is incomplete. The sample contains 600,000 to 700,000 clones, 73% of which appear only once. This receptor was taken from a woman aged 30 to 39 in good health. The genes are TRBV19 and TRBJ1-3; TRBD1 is a possible D gene (6 bases). The sample taken for sequencing was memory CD4+ T cells sorted from blood. The subset: CD45RA-negative fraction. CDR3 sequence reads: CASSATGSGNTIYF. CDR3 in DNA: TGTGCCAGTAGTGCGACAGGCTCTGGAAACACCATATATTTT.